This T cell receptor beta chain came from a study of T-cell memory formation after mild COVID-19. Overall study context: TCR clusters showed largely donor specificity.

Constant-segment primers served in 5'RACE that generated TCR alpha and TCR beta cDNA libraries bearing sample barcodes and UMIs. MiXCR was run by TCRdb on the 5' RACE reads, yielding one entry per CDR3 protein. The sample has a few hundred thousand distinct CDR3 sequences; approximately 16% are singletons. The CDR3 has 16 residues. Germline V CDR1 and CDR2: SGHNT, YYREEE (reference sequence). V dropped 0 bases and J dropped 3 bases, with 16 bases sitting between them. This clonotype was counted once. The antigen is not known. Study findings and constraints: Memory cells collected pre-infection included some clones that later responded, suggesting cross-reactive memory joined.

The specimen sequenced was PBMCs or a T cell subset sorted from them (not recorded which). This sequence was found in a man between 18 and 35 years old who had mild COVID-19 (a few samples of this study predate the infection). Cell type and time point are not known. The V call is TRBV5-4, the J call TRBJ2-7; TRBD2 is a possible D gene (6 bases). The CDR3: CASSLGPSRELYEQYF. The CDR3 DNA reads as TGTGCCAGCAGCTTGGGACCGTCCCGGGAGCTCTACGAGCAGTACTTC.